Listed here is a single T cell receptor (beta chain). The entry originates in a study of blood T cell repertoires in COVID-19. As for the study in general: Both acute and convalescent COVID-19 samples were obtained from the United States, Italy and Spain. PBMCs, B-cell-depleted T cells, or T cells provided the cDNA or gDNA that made up the material.

Original processing methods: Amplified reference gene primers provided the basis for estimating nucleated cell counts. Clones were sequenced by immunoSEQ multiplex PCR, and TCRdb holds only the in-frame ones, with some missing. V, J and clone size are those of that table, while D and trimming were read from the DNA. The sample shows around 100,000 clones, around 84% of them seen only once. This clonotype was obtained from a human donor in a cohort sampled during active COVID-19. Material for sequencing was peripheral blood.

CDR3 protein: CASKWGTGDRVKGNTF. CDR3 DNA: TGCGCCAGCAAATGGGGAACCGGGGACAGGGTAAAGGGGAACACCTTC. The J gene is TRBJ1-2, the V gene TRBV5-1; the match to TRBD1 covers 9 bases. V lost 6 bases, J lost 12 bases, and 21 bases stayed unmatched. This CDR3 region has 16 residues. CDR1 is SGHRS, CDR2 YFSETQ, per germline.